What follows is one T cell receptor (beta chain) and its context. The data stem from a study of blood T cell repertoires in COVID-19. Original data processing: How many nucleated cells were present was estimated from reference gene primer amplification. Only in-frame clones appear in the TCRdb table, and some are missing; sequencing was by immunoSEQ multiplex PCR. V and J calls and clone size follow that table, whereas D and trimming were derived from the DNA. The sample lists around 47,000 clones; about 80% were seen once. This TCR was recovered from a human donor in a cohort sampled during active COVID-19. The specimen was peripheral blood.

The CDR3 loop is CASSRAPGSEKLFF. The CDR3, as DNA: TGCGCCAGCAGCCGTGCGCCGGGTTCCGAAAAACTGTTTTTT. This chain uses TRBV5-1 with TRBJ1-4; D is ambiguous. In germline, CDR1 is SGHRS, CDR2 YFSETQ. The CDR3 consists of 14 residues. Trimming removed 4 bases from V and 8 bases from J, with 15 bases in between.